This T cell receptor beta chain was captured by sequencing in a study of T cell repertoires in cytomegalovirus infection. Study-level results: Totalled public TCR beta family frequency picked out people who carried CMV plus the relevant HLA.

TCRdb reprocessed the reads with MiXCR, giving one entry per CDR3 protein. The sample yields about 150,000 distinct CDR3 sequences, less than 25% seen once. In the case of this clonotype: The antigen remains undetermined. Relative to the germline gene, one junction end is altered; a read error may explain this.

The CDR3 has 11 residues. The germline V gene has CDR1 SGHDT and CDR2 YYEEEE. The origin of this receptor is a human donor in good health (CMV status not recorded). Some clones in this sample may be carry-over from other donors' samples. The chain couples TRBV5-6 to TRBJ1-5, with D possibly matching TRBD1 (6 bases). Sequencing input: PBMCs. The CDR3 loop is CASSFGQLQHF. The DNA for the CDR3 is TGTGCCAGCAGCTTCGGACAGCTCCAGCATTTT.